This T cell receptor beta chain was profiled in a study of blood T cell repertoires in COVID-19. On the study more broadly: COVID-19 samples collected from the United States, Italy and Spain covered acute and convalescent phases. PBMCs, B-cell-depleted T cells, or T cells provided the cDNA or gDNA that made up the material.

Per the original methods: Researchers report that nucleated cell counts were estimated from reference gene primer amplification. Sequenced by immunoSEQ multiplex PCR; TCRdb stores in-frame clones only, minus some. V, J and clone size were drawn from that table, and D and trimming were deduced from the DNA. The sample has over 110,000 clones, approximately 88% seen once. This CDR3 region has 14 residues. Trimming pared 1 base from V and 5 bases from J, leaving 8 bases between. The germline CDR1 and CDR2 sequences are MGHDK and SYGVNS. The sample consisted of peripheral blood. This TCR derives from a human donor in a cohort sampled during active COVID-19. The rearrangement joins TRBV25-1 to TRBJ2-2; no reliable D call. CDR3 DNA: TGTGCCAGCAGTGAATTGGGCCGGACCGGGGAGCTGTTTTTT. This gives the protein CASSELGRTGELFF.